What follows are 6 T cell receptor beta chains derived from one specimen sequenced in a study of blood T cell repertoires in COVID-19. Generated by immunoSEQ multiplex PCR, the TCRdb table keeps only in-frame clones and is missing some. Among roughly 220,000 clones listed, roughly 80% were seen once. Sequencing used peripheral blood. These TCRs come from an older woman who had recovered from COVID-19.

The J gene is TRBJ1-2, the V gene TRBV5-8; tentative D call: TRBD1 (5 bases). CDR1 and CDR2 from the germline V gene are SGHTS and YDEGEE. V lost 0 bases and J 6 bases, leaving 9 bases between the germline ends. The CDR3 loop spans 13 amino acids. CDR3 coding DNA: TGTGCCAGCAGCTTGGGACAGCTACATGGCTACACCTTC. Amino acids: CASSLGQLHGYTF.

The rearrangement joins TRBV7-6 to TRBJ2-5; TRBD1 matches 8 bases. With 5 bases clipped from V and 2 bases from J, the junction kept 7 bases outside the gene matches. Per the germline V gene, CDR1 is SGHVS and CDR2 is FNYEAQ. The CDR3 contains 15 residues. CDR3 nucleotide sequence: TGTGCCAGCAGCAGCTCAGGGGGCGTACAAGAGACCCAGTACTTC. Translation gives CASSSSGGVQETQYF.

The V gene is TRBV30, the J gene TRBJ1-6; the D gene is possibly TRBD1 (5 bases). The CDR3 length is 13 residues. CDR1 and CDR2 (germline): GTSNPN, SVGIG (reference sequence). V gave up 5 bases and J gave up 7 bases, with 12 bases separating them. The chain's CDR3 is CAWHRIGNSPLHF. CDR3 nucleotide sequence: TGTGCCTGGCACAGGATTGGGAATTCACCCCTCCACTTT.

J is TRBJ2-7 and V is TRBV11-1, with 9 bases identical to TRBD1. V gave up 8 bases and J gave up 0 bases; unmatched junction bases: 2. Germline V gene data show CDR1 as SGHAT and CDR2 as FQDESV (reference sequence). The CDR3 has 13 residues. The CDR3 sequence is CASRDRASYEQYF. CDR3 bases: TGTGCCAGCCGGGACAGGGCCTCCTACGAGCAGTACTTC.

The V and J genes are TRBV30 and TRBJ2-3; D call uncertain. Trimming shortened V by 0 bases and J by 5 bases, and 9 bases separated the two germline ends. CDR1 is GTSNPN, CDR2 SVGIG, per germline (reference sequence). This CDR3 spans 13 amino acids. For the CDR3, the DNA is TGTGCCTGGAGTGTAGACTTCGAAGATACGCAGTATTTT. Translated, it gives CAWSVDFEDTQYF.

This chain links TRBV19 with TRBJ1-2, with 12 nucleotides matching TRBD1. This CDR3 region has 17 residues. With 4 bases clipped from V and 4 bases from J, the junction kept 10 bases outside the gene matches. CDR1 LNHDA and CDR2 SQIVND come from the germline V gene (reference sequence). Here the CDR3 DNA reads TGTGCCAGTAGTACCGTCGCGGGACAGGGGGCCAGCTATGGCTACACCTTC. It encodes CASSTVAGQGASYGYTF.